The rows below give T cell receptor beta chains drawn from one sample of a study of T-cell reconstitution after alpha-beta-depleted transplantation in children. MiXCR, applied by TCRdb to the PCR reads, yields one record per CDR3 protein. The sample records some 260,000 distinct CDR3 sequences, around 25% being singletons. Specimen: PBMCs, mostly from graft donor cells, collected 360 days after TCRalphabeta/CD19-depleted stem cell transplant. These receptors were collected from a female patient aged 2 to 10 who had a stem cell transplant for congenital amegakaryocytic thrombocytopenia, so the T cells may come from the graft donor. CDR3s include the opening cysteine and the closing phenylalanine or tryptophan. A D gene is named only where the DNA matches it firmly. Some rows mark clone size as missing; the rest say once, few, many or name a class of expanded clone.

d_call	clone_size	cdr3_length	v_call	j_call	cdr3_aa	cdr3_nt
TRBD1	many	14	TRBV20-1	TRBJ2-3	CSAEDRGSTDTQYF	TGCAGTGCCGAGGACAGGGGAAGCACAGATACGCAGTATTTT
-	-	15	TRBV5-1	TRBJ1-6	CASSRTLGPNSPLHF	TGCGCCAGCAGCCGGACCTTAGGGCCCAATTCACCCCTCCACTTT
-	few	13	TRBV29-1	TRBJ2-7	CSVDHPDSYEQYF	TGCAGCGTTGATCACCCAGATTCCTACGAGCAGTACTTC
TRBD2	-	15	TRBV12-3/TRBV12-4	TRBJ2-1	CASSFGAGVSNEQFF	TGTGCCAGCAGTTTCGGAGCGGGGGTCTCCAATGAGCAGTTCTTC
TRBD2	-	18	TRBV5-6	TRBJ2-7	CASSSLWELLAGNYEQYF	TGTGCCAGCAGCTCCCTCTGGGAGTTACTAGCGGGAAACTACGAGCAGTACTTC
-	-	15	TRBV20-1	TRBJ2-2	CSARGQYSNTGELFF	TGCAGTGCTAGGGGGCAGTACTCGAACACCGGGGAGCTGTTTTTT
TRBD2	-	15	TRBV20-1	TRBJ2-7	CSARGLAGGGKEQYF	TGCAGTGCTAGAGGACTAGCGGGAGGTGGAAAAGAGCAGTACTTC
-	-	14	TRBV3-1	TRBJ2-1	CASSPFFLGDEQFF	TGTGCCAGCAGCCCTTTTTTTTTGGGGGATGAGCAGTTCTTC
TRBD2	-	18	TRBV6-5	TRBJ2-7	CASSSYWTSPRHRYEQYF	TGTGCCAGCAGTTCATATTGGACTAGCCCCAGGCATCGGTACGAGCAGTACTTC
TRBD2	few	15	TRBV20-1	TRBJ2-5	CSARGGGASSETQYF	TGCAGTGCACGGGGGGGTGGAGCCTCTAGTGAGACCCAGTACTTC
TRBD2	-	16	TRBV7-2	TRBJ2-7	CASSSIGGRVSYEQYF	TGTGCCAGCAGCTCTATAGGCGGGAGGGTTTCCTACGAGCAGTACTTC
-	-	15	TRBV15	TRBJ1-1	CATSRDLGGLNEAFF	TGTGCCACCAGCAGAGATCTTGGAGGTCTGAATGAAGCTTTCTTT
-	-	14	TRBV5-1	TRBJ1-4	CASSSRDLNEKLFF	TGCGCCAGCAGTTCTCGGGACCTTAATGAAAAACTGTTTTTT
-	-	11	TRBV12-3/TRBV12-4	TRBJ1-2	CASSPGGGYTF	TGTGCCAGCAGTCCCGGGGGTGGCTACACCTTC
TRBD1	few	16	TRBV5-1	TRBJ2-1	CASSLSKSAGGNEQFF	TGCGCCAGCAGCTTGTCAAAAAGCGCAGGGGGTAATGAGCAGTTCTTC
-	-	13	TRBV29-1	TRBJ1-1	CSVAVRGATEAFF	TGCAGCGTTGCCGTCAGGGGTGCCACTGAAGCTTTCTTT
-	few	16	TRBV3-1	TRBJ2-1	CASSQYRGALLHEQFF	TGTGCCAGCAGCCAATATAGAGGGGCTTTACTTCATGAGCAGTTCTTC
TRBD1	few	17	TRBV20-1	TRBJ1-4	CSARSGTGTGINEKLFF	TGCAGTGCTAGATCCGGGACAGGGACGGGGATTAATGAAAAACTGTTTTTT
-	-	12	TRBV7-2	TRBJ1-5	CASSFTGQPQHF	TGTGCCAGCAGCTTCACAGGTCAGCCCCAGCATTTT
-	-	14	TRBV2	TRBJ2-3	CASRPGQRTDTQYF	TGTGCCAGCAGGCCTGGACAGCGCACAGATACGCAGTATTTT
-	few	13	TRBV12-3/TRBV12-4	TRBJ2-7	CASSPLQGYEQYF	TGTGCCAGCAGTCCACTTCAGGGCTACGAGCAGTACTTC
-	-	17	TRBV11-3	TRBJ2-3	CASSLGRGAGGLDTQYF	TGTGCCAGCAGCTTAGGCCGGGGGGCAGGGGGCTTAGATACGCAGTATTTT
-	-	11	TRBV29-1	TRBJ2-1	CSAPQLNEQFF	TGCAGCGCCCCCCAACTGAATGAGCAGTTCTTC
TRBD1	-	16	TRBV12-3/TRBV12-4	TRBJ2-7	CASSLSGTGVTYEQYF	TGTGCCAGCAGTTTAAGTGGGACAGGGGTTACCTACGAGCAGTACTTC
TRBD1	few	16	TRBV6-5	TRBJ2-3	CASSYSLGQGTDTQYF	TGTGCCAGCAGTTACAGTCTGGGACAGGGCACAGATACGCAGTATTTT
-	-	14	TRBV6-4	TRBJ2-6	CASSEGSGANVLTF	TGTGCCAGCAGTGAGGGTTCTGGGGCCAACGTCCTGACTTTC
-	-	14	TRBV3-1	TRBJ1-6	CASRPGETDSPLHF	TGTGCCAGCAGGCCAGGAGAGACAGATTCACCCCTCCACTTT
-	-	14	TRBV7-8	TRBJ2-7	CASRETRTGYEQYF	TGTGCCAGCAGAGAAACCCGGACGGGGTACGAGCAGTACTTC
-	-	14	TRBV30	TRBJ1-1	CAWWAGQENTEAFF	TGTGCCTGGTGGGCAGGGCAGGAGAACACTGAAGCTTTCTTT
TRBD2	-	15	TRBV10-2	TRBJ2-5	CASSESSGGSETQYF	TGCGCCAGCAGTGAGAGTAGCGGGGGGTCGGAGACCCAGTACTTC
-	-	16	TRBV6-2/TRBV6-3	TRBJ1-5	CASSTPGPGGRQPQHF	TGTGCCAGCAGTACCCCTGGACCCGGCGGGCGTCAGCCCCAGCATTTT
-	-	15	TRBV7-6	TRBJ1-3	CASSPGSSSGNTIYF	TGTGCCAGCAGCCCCGGGTCGAGCTCTGGAAACACCATATATTTT
-	-	17	TRBV4-2	TRBJ2-1	CASSQDPNEFSVNEQFF	TGTGCCAGCAGCCAAGACCCCAACGAATTTTCGGTCAATGAGCAGTTCTTC
-	-	15	TRBV28	TRBJ2-4	CASRSPRGGLNIQYF	TGTGCCAGCAGGTCACCCCGAGGGGGACTAAACATTCAGTACTTC
-	few	13	TRBV20-1	TRBJ2-3	CSARLGSTDTQYF	TGCAGTGCTAGACTAGGCAGTACAGATACGCAGTATTTT
TRBD1	few	14	TRBV28	TRBJ2-3	CASFRDRNTDTQYF	TGTGCCAGCTTCCGGGACAGGAATACAGATACGCAGTATTTT
TRBD1	-	14	TRBV6-4	TRBJ1-1	CASRRGQTNTEAFF	TGTGCCAGCAGACGGGGACAGACCAACACTGAAGCTTTCTTT
-	-	10	TRBV2	TRBJ2-5	CARGVETQYF	TGTGCCAGAGGTGTTGAGACCCAGTACTTC
-	-	14	TRBV5-1	TRBJ2-5	CASSLLGFGLTQYF	TGCGCCAGCAGCTTGTTAGGATTCGGCTTGACCCAGTACTTC
TRBD1	-	14	TRBV28	TRBJ2-7	CASSFLDRGAEQYF	TGTGCCAGCAGTTTCCTGGACAGGGGAGCCGAGCAGTACTTC
-	-	12	TRBV20-1	TRBJ2-1	CSARQGGGEQFF	TGCAGTGCTAGACAGGGGGGCGGTGAGCAGTTCTTC
TRBD2	few	14	TRBV7-9	TRBJ2-5	CASHRGGTQETQYF	TGTGCCAGCCACCGCGGGGGGACACAAGAGACCCAGTACTTC
-	few	12	TRBV6-6	TRBJ1-1	CASSYGAAEAFF	TGTGCCAGCAGTTACGGGGCGGCTGAAGCTTTCTTT
-	-	13	TRBV6-1	TRBJ2-7	CASTKEWDYEQYF	TGTGCCAGCACAAAGGAATGGGACTACGAGCAGTACTTC
TRBD2	-	14	TRBV5-1	TRBJ2-3	CASSWGGSTDTQYF	TGCGCCAGCAGCTGGGGGGGGAGCACAGATACGCAGTATTTT
-	few	12	TRBV10-3	TRBJ2-1	CATGVSPNEQFF	TGTGCCACCGGGGTGAGCCCAAATGAGCAGTTCTTC
-	-	14	TRBV6-1	TRBJ1-1	CASSRGVMNTEAFF	TGTGCCAGCAGCCGCGGGGTCATGAACACTGAAGCTTTCTTT
-	few	13	TRBV12-3/TRBV12-4	TRBJ2-3	CASSGDRTDTQYF	TGTGCCAGCAGTGGGGACCGGACAGATACGCAGTATTTT
-	-	14	TRBV6-1	TRBJ2-3	CASSSTGNTDTQYF	TGTGCCAGCAGTAGTACAGGGAACACAGATACGCAGTATTTT
-	many	16	TRBV5-1	TRBJ2-1	CASSLLVTVSRGEQFF	TGCGCCAGCAGCTTGTTAGTGACAGTAAGTCGAGGTGAGCAGTTCTTC
-	-	14	TRBV29-1	TRBJ2-5	CSVELSDLQETQYF	TGCAGCGTTGAATTGAGTGACCTACAAGAGACCCAGTACTTC
TRBD2	few	16	TRBV28	TRBJ2-5	CASRSTSGRRRETQYF	TGTGCCAGCAGATCAACTAGCGGGAGGCGGCGGGAGACCCAGTACTTC
TRBD1	-	20	TRBV11-2	TRBJ2-1	CASSLVGGRGSQGSYNEQFF	TGTGCCAGCAGCTTAGTTGGTGGCAGGGGGTCCCAGGGCTCCTACAATGAGCAGTTCTTC
TRBD1	-	14	TRBV7-2	TRBJ2-7	CASSFDRGNYEQYF	TGTGCCAGCAGCTTCGACAGGGGAAACTACGAGCAGTACTTC
-	-	16	TRBV20-1	TRBJ2-1	CSAVPLGVSSYNEQFF	TGCAGTGCCGTCCCTCTTGGGGTGAGCTCCTACAATGAGCAGTTCTTC
TRBD2	-	16	TRBV3-1	TRBJ2-1	CASSQETSGGNNEQFF	TGTGCCAGCAGCCAAGAGACTAGCGGGGGCAACAATGAGCAGTTCTTC
-	few	15	TRBV5-1	TRBJ2-3	CASSLTGVGTDTQYF	TGCGCCAGCAGCTTAACGGGGGTTGGTACAGATACGCAGTATTTT